This TCR beta chain is from a study of blood T cell repertoires in COVID-19. Original processing notes: Estimates of nucleated cell counts were drawn from the amplification of reference gene primers. Method: immunoSEQ multiplex PCR; TCRdb's copy keeps in-frame clones and lacks some. V and J calls and clone size are those listed in that table; D and trimming were worked out from the DNA. The repertoire includes roughly 66,000 clones, about 90% of them detected once, and 7.3% sits in the top ten. The sequence was collected from a human donor in a cohort sampled during active COVID-19. The sequencing input was peripheral blood.

CDR3 protein: CASRSLAYNEQFF. In DNA, the CDR3 is TGTGCCAGCAGATCACTAGCGTACAATGAGCAGTTCTTC. The chain recombines TRBV12-3 or TRBV12-4 with TRBJ2-1, with 7 bases that match TRBD2. The CDR3 consists of 13 residues. Unmatched junction bases numbered 3, after V lost 6 bases and J lost 4 bases.